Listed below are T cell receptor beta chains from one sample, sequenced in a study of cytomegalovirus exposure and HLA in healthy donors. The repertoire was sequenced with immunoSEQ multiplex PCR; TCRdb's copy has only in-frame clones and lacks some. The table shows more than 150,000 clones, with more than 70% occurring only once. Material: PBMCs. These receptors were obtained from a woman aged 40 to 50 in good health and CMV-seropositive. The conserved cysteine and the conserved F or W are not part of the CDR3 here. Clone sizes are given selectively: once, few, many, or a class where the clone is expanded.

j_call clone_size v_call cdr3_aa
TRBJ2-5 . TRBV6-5 ASSRSGQGMWEQY
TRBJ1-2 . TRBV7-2 ASSPEAGVDYGYT
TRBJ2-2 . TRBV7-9 ASSLRDRENTGELF
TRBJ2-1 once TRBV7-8 ASSLAGTSGGFGEQF
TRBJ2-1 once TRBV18 ASSPRVRGDYNEQF
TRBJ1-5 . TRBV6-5 ASSSGQHNQPQH
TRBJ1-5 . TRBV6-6 ASSLQVGNQPQH
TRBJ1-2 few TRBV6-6 ASSLRTVPGYT
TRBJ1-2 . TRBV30 AWRLPLPTGSYGYT
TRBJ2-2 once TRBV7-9 ASSPDRAGAGELF
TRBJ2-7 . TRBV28 ASTDSNTYEQY
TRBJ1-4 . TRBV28 ASSSGLGGREKLF
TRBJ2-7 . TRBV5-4 ASSLQKIAGEAYEQY
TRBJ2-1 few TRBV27 ASSSGTSGTHEQF
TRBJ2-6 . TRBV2 ASSHTGKGSSGANVLT
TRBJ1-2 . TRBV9 ASSSLRTGMDGYT